This entry is about one T cell receptor beta chain. The antigen remains undetermined. Presence of unique molecular identifiers characterized the TCR beta cDNA libraries. The source material, 1 to 10 million T cells, gave rise to roughly 0.5 million cDNA molecules. TCRdb called the PCR reads again in MiXCR, with one record for every CDR3 protein. This table has hundreds of thousands of distinct CDR3 sequences, 53% appearing once. The data belong to a study of post-analysis software for immune sequencing data. General observations from the study: In multiple sclerosis, normalized Chao1 diversity was significantly below that of controls. Batch-matched samples strongly co-clustered by F measure. About five TRBV segments appeared more often in patients than in controls, and TRBV5-6, TRBV5-1 and TRBV20-1 were among these.

The CDR3 is 15 amino acids. Germline V gives CDR1 DFQATT, CDR2 SNEGSKA (reference sequence). The chain carries TRBV20-1 and TRBJ2-5, with TRBD2 matching 11 bases. The J call could be wrong; TRBJ2-7 is a better fit for the DNA end. This TCR was sampled from a girl aged 10-17 years with multiple sclerosis. Sequencing was carried out using blood. The CDR3 here is CSARLSTSGSYEQYF. CDR3 bases: TGCAGTGCTAGACTATCCACTAGCGGGAGTTACGAGCAGTACTTC.